The 13 T cell receptor beta chains given below trace back to one sample, sequenced in a study of blood T cell repertoires in COVID-19. The table came from immunoSEQ multiplex PCR; TCRdb's copy has only in-frame clones and leaves some out. Seen here are 150,000 or so clones, roughly 87% observed once, and the top ten hold 7%. Sequencing used PBMCs or T cells enriched from blood (not recorded which). These receptors all come from a woman in her 50s who had recovered from COVID-19.

The chain uses TRBV19 and TRBJ1-4; D may be TRBD1 (6 bases). The germline V gene has CDR1 LNHDA and CDR2 SQIVND (reference sequence). The V end lost 5 bases, the J end lost 4 bases, and 14 bases lay between the germline ends. The CDR3 length is 15 residues. This CDR3 is CASSSGGQFNEKLFF. CDR3 in DNA: TGTGCCAGTAGTTCAGGCGGACAGTTTAATGAAAAACTGTTTTTT.

This chain joins TRBV30 and TRBJ2-3, with 15 bases that match TRBD2. J gave up 4 bases and V 4 bases, and 12 bases lay outside the gene matches. CDR1 and CDR2 from the germline V gene are GTSNPN and SVGIG (reference sequence). The CDR3 sequence is 18 residues long. The CDR3 DNA reads TGTGCCTGGAACCCTATGAGGACTAGCGGGAGGGCGGCAGATACGCAGTATTTT. Translation: CAWNPMRTSGRAADTQYF.

This clone was seen more than once but under ten times. The rearrangement uses TRBV18 and TRBJ2-1; D might be TRBD2 (6 bases). The CDR3 contains 15 residues. Germline values: CDR1 KGHSH, CDR2 LQKENI. The ends were cut back, 3 bases at V and 2 bases at J, with 11 bases in the middle. The CDR3 DNA is TGTGCCAGCTCACCTCTAGCGACCGCCTACAATGAGCAGTTCTTC. Its protein is CASSPLATAYNEQFF. Full variable domain (rest looked up from reference TRBV18 and TRBJ2-1): NAGVMQNPRHLVRRRGQEARLRCSPMKGHSHVYWYRQLPEEGLKFMVYLQKENIIDESGMPKERFSAEFPKEGPSILRIQQVVRGDSAAYFCASSPLATAYNEQFFGPGTRLTVL.

This clone occurred once. The rearrangement links TRBV19 to TRBJ1-5, with D perhaps TRBD1 (6 bases). CDR3 length equals 14 residues. Germline assignment: CDR1 LNHDA and CDR2 SQIVND (reference sequence). V lost 6 bases and J 2 bases, leaving 11 bases between the germline ends. CDR3 in amino acids: CASSVQGGNQPQHF. CDR3 DNA: TGTGCCAGTAGCGTACAGGGAGGCAATCAGCCCCAGCATTTT.

Only one count was recorded for this clone. This chain links TRBV5-4 with TRBJ1-2, with a possible D match to TRBD1 (6 bases). The CDR3 consists of 13 residues. The V and J ends lost 3 bases and 8 bases respectively, with 14 bases between them. Germline CDR1 and CDR2: SGHNT and YYREEE (reference sequence). The CDR3 DNA reads as TGTGCCAGCAGCTCTGGGACATCGCGGGGCTACACCTTC. Encoded protein: CASSSGTSRGYTF.

The chain carries TRBV6-5 and TRBJ1-2, with 9 bases fitting TRBD1. Germline lookup yields CDR1 MNHEY and CDR2 SVGAGI. This CDR3 contains 13 residues. J gave up 8 bases and V 8 bases, and 9 bases lay outside the gene matches. In DNA, the CDR3 is TGTGCCAGCGGGATACAGGGGGCACGAGGCTACACCTTC. It translates to CASGIQGARGYTF.

V and J are TRBV7-2 and TRBJ1-3; TRBD1 aligns across 7 bases. Per germline, CDR1 SGHTA and CDR2 FQGNSA. CDR3 length equals 15 residues. The trim removed 3 bases at V and 4 bases at J, leaving 6 bases unmatched. The CDR3, as DNA: TGTGCCAGCAGCTTCACTTCGACAGGGGGAAACACCATATATTTT. The encoded protein is CASSFTSTGGNTIYF.

The chain has TRBV4-1 and TRBJ1-2; the match to TRBD1 covers 9 bases. The V and J ends lost 1 base and 4 bases, in that order; junction bases with no gene match: 4. The CDR3 runs 15 residues. Germline values: CDR1 MGHRA, CDR2 YSYEKL. The CDR3 is CASSQGTGVGYGYTF. As DNA, the CDR3 is TGCGCCAGCAGCCAAGGGACAGGGGTTGGCTATGGCTACACCTTC.

This chain joins TRBV13 and TRBJ1-3, with D possibly matching TRBD1 (6 bases). CDR1 is PRHDT, CDR2 FYEKMQ, per germline (reference sequence). With 5 bases removed from V and 0 bases from J, the gap between germline ends came to 14 bases. This CDR3 spans 16 amino acids. As DNA, the CDR3 is TGTGCCAGCAGCACAGGGACATTTGGCTCTGGAAACACCATATATTTT. Amino acid sequence: CASSTGTFGSGNTIYF. Full variable domain (remainder filled in from reference TRBV13 and TRBJ1-3): AAGVIQSPRHLIKEKRETATLKCYPIPRHDTVYWYQQGPGQDPQFLISFYEKMQSDKGSIPDRFSAQQFSDYHSELNMSSLELGDSALYFCASSTGTFGSGNTIYFGEGSWLTVV.

This chain links TRBV11-3 with TRBJ2-5, with TRBD1 identical over 8 bases. CDR1 and CDR2 (germline): SGHNT, YENEEA. Unmatched junction bases numbered 5, after V lost 0 bases and J lost 5 bases. This CDR3 is built from 15 residues. CDR3: CASSLDGRGPETQYF. The CDR3 nucleotides are TGTGCCAGCAGCTTAGACGGCAGGGGGCCGGAGACCCAGTACTTC.

The V and J genes are TRBV7-9 and TRBJ2-5; the D is unclear. The germline CDR1 and CDR2 sequences are SEHNR and FQNEAQ (reference sequence). Trimming removed 1 base at V and 2 bases at J, with 5 bases between. The CDR3 is 13 residues long. CDR3 in amino acids: CASSLDTQETQYF. In nucleotides, the CDR3 is TGTGCCAGCAGCTTAGACACGCAAGAGACCCAGTACTTC.

The chain joins TRBV7-2 to TRBJ2-1; TRBD1 might be the D (5 bases). Germline CDR1 SGHTA, CDR2 FQGNSA. The CDR3 runs 13 residues. Between the trimmed V and J ends, which lost 1 base and 5 bases, there was a span of 6 bases. This CDR3 is CASSLVTDNEQFF. The CDR3, as DNA: TGTGCCAGCAGCTTAGTGACAGACAATGAGCAGTTCTTC.

The chain combines TRBV10-2 with TRBJ2-2; TRBD2 aligns across 11 bases. V was clipped by 6 bases and J by 6 bases; unmatched bases: 3. Germline V gene lookup returns CDR1 WSHSY and CDR2 SAAADI. The CDR3 has 14 residues. Written as DNA, the CDR3 is TGCGCCAGCAGGGATAGCGGGAGGGCCGGGGAGCTGTTTTTT. Its translation: CASRDSGRAGELFF.